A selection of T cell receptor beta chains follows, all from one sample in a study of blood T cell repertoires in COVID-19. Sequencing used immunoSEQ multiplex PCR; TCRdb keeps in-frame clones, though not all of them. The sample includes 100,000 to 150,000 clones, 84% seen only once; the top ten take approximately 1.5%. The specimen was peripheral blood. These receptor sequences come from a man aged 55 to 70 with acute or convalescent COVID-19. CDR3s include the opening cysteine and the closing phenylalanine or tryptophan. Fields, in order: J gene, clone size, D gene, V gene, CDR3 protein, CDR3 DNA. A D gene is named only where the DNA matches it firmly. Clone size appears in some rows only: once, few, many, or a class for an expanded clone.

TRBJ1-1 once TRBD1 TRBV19 CASSRVQGFANTEAFF TGTGCCAGTAGTAGGGTACAGGGGTTTGCGAACACTGAAGCTTTCTTT
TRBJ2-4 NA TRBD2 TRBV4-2 CASSEVPLSGAGRNIQYF TGTGCCAGCAGCGAAGTACCCCTTAGCGGGGCCGGGAGAAACATTCAGTACTTC
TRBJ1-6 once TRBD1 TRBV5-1 CASSSGTGPDSPLHF TGCGCCAGCAGCTCAGGGACAGGGCCGGATTCACCCCTCCACTTT
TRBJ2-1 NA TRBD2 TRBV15 CATSRGAAGGFYNEQFF TGTGCCACCAGCAGAGGGGCAGCGGGAGGGTTCTACAATGAGCAGTTCTTC
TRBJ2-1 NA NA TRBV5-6 CASSPEIGGYNEQFF TGTGCCAGCAGCCCAGAAATTGGAGGCTACAATGAGCAGTTCTTC
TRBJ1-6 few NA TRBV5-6 CASSLGSSLHF TGTGCCAGCAGTCTGGGGAGTTCCCTCCACTTT
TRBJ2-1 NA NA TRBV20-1 CSASPGSSYNEQFF TGCAGTGCTAGTCCGGGTAGCTCCTACAATGAGCAGTTCTTC
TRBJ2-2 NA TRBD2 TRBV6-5 CASSPLAVPGELFF TGTGCCAGCAGTCCACTAGCGGTTCCCGGGGAGCTGTTTTTT
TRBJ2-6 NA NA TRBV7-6 CASSPPGGANVLTF TGTGCCAGCAGCCCTCCCGGGGGGGCCAACGTCCTGACTTTC
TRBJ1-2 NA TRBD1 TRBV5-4 CASSFTSGTGDGYTF TGTGCCAGCAGCTTTACCTCCGGGACAGGGGACGGCTACACCTTC
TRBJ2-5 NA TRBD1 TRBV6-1 CASSDPRTGARETQYF TGTGCCAGCAGTGATCCTCGGACAGGGGCGAGGGAGACCCAGTACTTC
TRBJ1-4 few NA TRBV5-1 CASSLKGGEKLFF TGCGCCAGCAGCTTGAAAGGAGGGGAAAAACTGTTTTTT
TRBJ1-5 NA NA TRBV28 CASPPAGGRSQPQHF TGTGCCAGCCCCCCAGCCGGGGGAAGGAGCCAGCCCCAGCATTTT
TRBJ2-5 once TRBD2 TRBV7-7 CASSLGPPTSGGWGETQYF TGTGCCAGCAGCTTAGGTCCTCCTACTAGCGGCGGGTGGGGAGAGACCCAGTACTTC
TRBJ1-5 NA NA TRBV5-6 CASSFGNQPQHF TGTGCCAGCAGCTTCGGGAATCAGCCCCAGCATTTT
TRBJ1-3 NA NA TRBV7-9 CASSLEDRPGNTIYF TGTGCCAGCAGCTTAGAAGACAGGCCTGGAAACACCATATATTTT
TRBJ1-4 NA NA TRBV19 CASSRTDFFNEKLFF TGTGCCAGTAGTCGGACGGACTTCTTCAATGAAAAACTGTTTTTT
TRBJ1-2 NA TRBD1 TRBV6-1 CASSERFGDRVYGYTF TGTGCCAGCAGTGAAAGGTTTGGAGACAGGGTCTATGGCTACACCTTC
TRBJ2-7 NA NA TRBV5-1 CASRLSYFEYEQYF TGCGCCAGCAGGTTAAGCTACTTCGAGTACGAGCAGTACTTC
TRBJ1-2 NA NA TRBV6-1 CASSEYVGSGLANYGYTF TGTGCCAGCAGTGAATACGTAGGATCAGGGTTAGCTAACTATGGCTACACCTTC
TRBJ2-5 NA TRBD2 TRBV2 CASSFMRGGLETQYF TGTGCCAGCAGCTTCATGCGCGGGGGGCTCGAGACCCAGTACTTC
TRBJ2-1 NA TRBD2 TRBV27 CASTGKSGGTRFNEQFF TGTGCCAGCACTGGAAAGTCTGGCGGGACTAGATTCAATGAGCAGTTCTTC